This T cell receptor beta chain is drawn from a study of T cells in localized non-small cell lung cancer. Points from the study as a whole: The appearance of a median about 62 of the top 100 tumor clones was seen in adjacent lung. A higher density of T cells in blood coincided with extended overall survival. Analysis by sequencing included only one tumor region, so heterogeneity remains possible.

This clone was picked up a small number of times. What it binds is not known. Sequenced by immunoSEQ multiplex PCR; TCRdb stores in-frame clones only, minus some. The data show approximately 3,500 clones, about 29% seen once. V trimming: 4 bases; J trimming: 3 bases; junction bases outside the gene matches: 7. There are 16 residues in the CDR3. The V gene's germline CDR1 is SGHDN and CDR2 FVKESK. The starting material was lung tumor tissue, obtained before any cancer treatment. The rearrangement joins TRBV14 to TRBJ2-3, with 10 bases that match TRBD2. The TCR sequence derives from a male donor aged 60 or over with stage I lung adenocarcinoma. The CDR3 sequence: CASSLTRTSGTDTQYF. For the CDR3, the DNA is TGTGCCAGCAGCCTTACGCGGACTAGCGGAACAGATACGCAGTATTTT.